One sample yielded the 2 T cell receptor beta chains listed below, sequenced in a study of post-analysis software for immune sequencing data. Study conclusions and caveats: A handful of TRBV segments appeared more often in patients than in controls, and TRBV5-6, TRBV5-1 and TRBV20-1 were among these.

For these receptors, no antigen is known. cDNA libraries for TCR beta contained unique molecular identifiers. Each CDR3 protein gets one entry after TCRdb re-called the PCR reads with MiXCR. This table holds approximately 460,000 distinct CDR3 sequences, 45% found once. The sample consisted of blood. The receptors come from a girl aged 5-17 years with multiple sclerosis.

In this sample, this clonotype turned up a few times. The junction departs from germline at one end; a sequencing error may be responsible. The chain is built from TRBV27 and TRBJ1-6; 8 nucleotides line up with TRBD1. This CDR3 has 14 residues. Germline CDR1 MNHEY, CDR2 SMNVEV (reference sequence). Here the CDR3 DNA reads TGTGCCAGCACCCGCGACAGGGGAAGATCACCCCCCCACTTT. It is translated as CASTRDRGRSPPHF.

This clonotype appeared a few times. V gene TRBV5-1 combines with J gene TRBJ1-5; D gene uncertain. Germline V gene sequence: CDR1 SGHRS, CDR2 YFSETQ. V shed 1 base and J shed 2 bases, with 7 bases lying between them. The length of the CDR3 is 14 residues. The CDR3 sequence: CASSLTGGNQPQHF. The CDR3 DNA reads as TGCGCCAGCAGCTTGACTGGGGGCAATCAGCCCCAGCATTTT.